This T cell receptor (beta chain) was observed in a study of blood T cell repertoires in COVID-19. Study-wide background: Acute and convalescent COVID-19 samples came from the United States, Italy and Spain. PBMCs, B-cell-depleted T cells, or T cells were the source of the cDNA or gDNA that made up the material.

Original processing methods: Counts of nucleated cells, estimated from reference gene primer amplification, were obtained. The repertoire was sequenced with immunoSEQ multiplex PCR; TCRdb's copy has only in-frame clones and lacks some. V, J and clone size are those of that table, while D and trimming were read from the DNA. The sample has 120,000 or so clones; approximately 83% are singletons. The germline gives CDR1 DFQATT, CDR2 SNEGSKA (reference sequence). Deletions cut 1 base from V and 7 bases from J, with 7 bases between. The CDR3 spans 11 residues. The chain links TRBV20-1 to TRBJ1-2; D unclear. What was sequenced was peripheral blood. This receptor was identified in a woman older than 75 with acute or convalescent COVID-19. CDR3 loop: CSARVQIGYTF. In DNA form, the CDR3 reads TGCAGTGCTAGAGTACAGATTGGCTACACCTTC.